Below are 3 T cell receptor beta chains sequenced from a single sample in a study of tumor and adjacent non-tumor tissue in lung cancer. The template was RNA from unsorted bulk tissue. TCRbeta libraries were built with three rounds of nested PCR, modified from ARM-PCR. TCRdb reanalysed the multiplex PCR reads using MiXCR and keeps one entry per CDR3 protein. The sample includes around 140,000 distinct CDR3 sequences, roughly 66% of them seen just once. Sequencing was performed on lung tumor tissue. The receptors originated from a man aged 60 to 69 with small cell lung cancer.

This clonotype was detected once. J is TRBJ2-1 and V is TRBV11-2, with D unresolved. This CDR3 spans 13 amino acids. CDR1 and CDR2 (germline): SGHAT, FQNNGV. The germline V and J ends were trimmed by 3 bases and 12 bases, with 15 bases remaining between them. The CDR3 DNA reads as TGTGCCAGCAGCTTCGTGCACAACGATGGGCAGTTCTTC. The encoded protein is CASSFVHNDGQFF.

To note about this clonotype: Relative to the germline gene, one junction end is altered; a read error may explain this. The chain employs TRBV11-2 and TRBJ2-5; unclear D gene. The germline V gene has CDR1 SGHAT and CDR2 FQNNGV. The CDR3 is 12 residues long. The CDR3 region is CASSVIGTQEYF. For the CDR3, the DNA is TGTGCAAGCAGCGTAATCGGAACCCAAGAATACTTC. The variable domain in full, with the rest retrieved from reference TRBV11-2 and TRBJ2-5, is EAGVAQSPRYKIIEKRQSVAFWCNPISGHATLYWYQQILGQGPKLLIQFQNNGVVDDSQLPKDRFSAERLKGVDSTLKIQPAKLEDSAVYLCASSVIGTQEYFGPGTRLLVL.

With respect to this clonotype: At one end the junction does not follow the germline gene, possibly because of a read error. The rearrangement joins TRBV11-3 to TRBJ2-5; 7 positions match TRBD1. From germline, CDR1 is SGHNT and CDR2 YENEEA. The CDR3 length is 15 residues. CDR3 protein: CPSSADRVSQETQYF. CDR3 coding DNA: TGTCCCAGCAGCGCTGACAGGGTGTCCCAAGAGACCCAATACTTC.